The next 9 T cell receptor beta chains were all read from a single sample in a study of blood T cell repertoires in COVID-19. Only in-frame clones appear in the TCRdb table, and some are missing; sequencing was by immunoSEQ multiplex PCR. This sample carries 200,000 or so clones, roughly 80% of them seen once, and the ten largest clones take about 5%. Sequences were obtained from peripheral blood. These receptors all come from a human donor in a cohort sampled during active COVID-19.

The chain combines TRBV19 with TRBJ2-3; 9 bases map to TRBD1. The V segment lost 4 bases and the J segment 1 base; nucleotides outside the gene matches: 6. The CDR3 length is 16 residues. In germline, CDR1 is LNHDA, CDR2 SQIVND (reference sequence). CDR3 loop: CASSKGTGSGTDTQYF. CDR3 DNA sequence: TGTGCCAGTAGTAAAGGGACAGGGTCTGGCACAGATACGCAGTATTTT.

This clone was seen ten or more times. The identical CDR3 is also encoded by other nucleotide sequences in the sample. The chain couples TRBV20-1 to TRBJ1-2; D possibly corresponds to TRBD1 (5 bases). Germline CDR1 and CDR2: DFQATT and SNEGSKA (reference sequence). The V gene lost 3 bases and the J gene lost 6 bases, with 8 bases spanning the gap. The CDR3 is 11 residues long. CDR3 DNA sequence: TGCAGTGCTAGGGGGGAGGATGGCTACACCTTC. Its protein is CSARGEDGYTF.

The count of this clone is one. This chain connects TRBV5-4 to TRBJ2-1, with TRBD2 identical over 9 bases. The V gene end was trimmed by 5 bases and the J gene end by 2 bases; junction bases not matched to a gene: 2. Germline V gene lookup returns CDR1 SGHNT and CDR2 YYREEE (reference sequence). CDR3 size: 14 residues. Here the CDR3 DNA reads TGTGCCAGCAGTCCTAGCGGGACCTACAATGAGCAGTTCTTC. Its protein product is CASSPSGTYNEQFF.

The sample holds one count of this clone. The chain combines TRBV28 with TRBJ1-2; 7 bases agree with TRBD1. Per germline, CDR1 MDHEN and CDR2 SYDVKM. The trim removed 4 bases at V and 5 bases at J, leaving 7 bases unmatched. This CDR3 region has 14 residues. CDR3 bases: TGTGCCAGCAGTTCACAGGGGATGCGGTATGGCTACACCTTC. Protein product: CASSSQGMRYGYTF.

This CDR3 is CARSLNQIATNEKLFF. The CDR3 bases are TGTGCCAGAAGCTTGAATCAGATCGCAACTAATGAAAAACTGTTTTTT. The chain uses TRBV5-3 and TRBJ1-4; D remains ambiguous. TRBV5-3 is given ORF status, its function remaining uncertain. V was pared by 1 base and J by 0 bases, with 10 bases between. CDR3 length equals 16 residues.

The CDR3 bases are TGTGCCATCAGTCCCGGGACAGGGATCACCCTGAAAGGCTACACCTTC. It codes for CAISPGTGITLKGYTF. The V gene is TRBV10-3, the J gene TRBJ1-2; TRBD1 matches at 9 bases. The CDR3 consists of 16 residues. V shed 5 bases and J 8 bases; nucleotides not matched to a gene: 15. Germline CDR1 reads ENHRY; CDR2 reads SYGVKD.

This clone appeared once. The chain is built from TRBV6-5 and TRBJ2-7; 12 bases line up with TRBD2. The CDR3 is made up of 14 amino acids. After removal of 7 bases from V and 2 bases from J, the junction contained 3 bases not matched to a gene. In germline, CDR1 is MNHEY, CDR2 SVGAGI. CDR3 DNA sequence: TGTGCCAGCAACAGACTAGCGGGAGCCTACGAGCAGTACTTC. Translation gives CASNRLAGAYEQYF.

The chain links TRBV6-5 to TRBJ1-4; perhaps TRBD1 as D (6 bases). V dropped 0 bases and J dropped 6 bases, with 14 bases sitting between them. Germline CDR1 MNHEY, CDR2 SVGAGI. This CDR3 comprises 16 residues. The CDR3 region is CASSYSGGGGDEKLFF. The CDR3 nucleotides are TGTGCCAGCAGTTACTCAGGGGGGGGCGGGGATGAAAAACTGTTTTTT.

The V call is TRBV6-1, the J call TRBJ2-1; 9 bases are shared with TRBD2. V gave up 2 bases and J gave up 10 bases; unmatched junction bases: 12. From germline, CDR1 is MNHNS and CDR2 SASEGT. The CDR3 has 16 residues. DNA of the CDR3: TGTGCCAGCAGTGAAATCCAGCTAGCGGGATCATGGGAGCAGTTCTTC. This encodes CASSEIQLAGSWEQFF.